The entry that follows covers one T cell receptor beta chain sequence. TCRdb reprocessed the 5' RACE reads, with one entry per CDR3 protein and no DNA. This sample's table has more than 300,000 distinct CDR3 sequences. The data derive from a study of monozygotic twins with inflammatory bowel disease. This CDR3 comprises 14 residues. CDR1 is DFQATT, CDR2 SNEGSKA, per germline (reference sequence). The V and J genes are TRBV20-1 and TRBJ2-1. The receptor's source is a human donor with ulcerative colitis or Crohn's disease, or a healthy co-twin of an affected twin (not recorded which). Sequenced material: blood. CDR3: CSARGRPADNEQFF.